Presented here are 28 T cell receptor beta chains from one specimen sequenced in a study of blood T cell repertoires in COVID-19. Libraries were prepared by immunoSEQ multiplex PCR; TCRdb keeps only in-frame clonotypes and omits some of them. The sample has more than 95,000 clones; less than 90% are singletons. The sequencing sample was made of peripheral blood. The receptors were gathered from a woman of 80 years or more with acute or convalescent COVID-19.

V usage is TRBV5-1 and J usage is TRBJ2-5, with D possibly TRBD1 on 6 matching bases. CDR1 is SGHRS, CDR2 YFSETQ, per germline. The CDR3 length is 15 residues. Trimming removed 4 bases from V and 6 bases from J, with 19 bases in between. In DNA, the CDR3 is TGCGCCAGCAGCCACGGACAGTTGGAGCCGAAGACCCAGTACTTC. Translation: CASSHGQLEPKTQYF.

The chain couples TRBV19 to TRBJ1-5, with TRBD1 matching over 7 bases. V was clipped by 5 bases and J by 5 bases; unmatched bases: 3. Germline V gene data show CDR1 as LNHDA and CDR2 as SQIVND (reference sequence). The CDR3 has 13 amino acids. The CDR3: CASSRQGDQPQHF. CDR3 in DNA: TGTGCCAGTAGTCGTCAGGGGGATCAGCCCCAGCATTTT.

The chain combines TRBV6-5 with TRBJ1-2, with a tentative D call TRBD1 (5 bases). Trimming took off 8 bases at V and 8 bases at J, with 18 bases between the two ends. The CDR3 totals 13 residues. Germline assignment: CDR1 MNHEY and CDR2 SVGAGI. The CDR3 region has the DNA TGTGCCAGCGGGACTTACTCGTTGCACGGCTACACCTTC. It codes for CASGTYSLHGYTF.

The gene calls are TRBV19 and TRBJ2-7; D might be TRBD1 (5 bases). Trimming took 10 bases from V and 6 from J, leaving 22 bases between them. CDR1 and CDR2 (germline): LNHDA, SQIVND (reference sequence). The CDR3 has 14 amino acids. CDR3: CATSQQVGVAEQYV. DNA for the CDR3: TGTGCCACCTCTCAACAGGTAGGGGTCGCCGAGCAGTACGTC.

The V gene is TRBV2, the J gene TRBJ2-3, with 7 bases aligning to TRBD2. In germline, CDR1 is SNHLY, CDR2 FYNNEI. V was pared by 8 bases and J by 4 bases, with 12 bases of the junction left unmatched. This CDR3 has 15 amino acids. The CDR3 sequence is CASRVGGLSADTQYF. The CDR3 DNA is TGTGCCAGCCGGGTCGGGGGGTTAAGTGCAGATACGCAGTATTTT.

V usage is TRBV27 and J usage is TRBJ1-2, with a weak D call TRBD1 (6 bases). Germline lookup yields CDR1 MNHEY and CDR2 SMNVEV (reference sequence). The length of the CDR3 is 12 residues. V was clipped by 5 bases and J by 8 bases, with 12 bases between them. The CDR3 here is CASSEGGWGYTF. CDR3 bases: TGTGCCAGCAGTGAGGGGGGGTGGGGCTACACCTTC.

This clone was found once. The rearrangement uses TRBV3-1 (or the pseudogene TRBV3-2) and TRBJ2-3; weak D call: TRBD2 (7 bases). V lost 4 bases to trimming and J lost 0 bases, with 23 bases between them. The CDR3 contains 19 residues. The germline V gene encodes CDR1 LGHDT and CDR2 YNNKEL (reference sequence). As DNA, the CDR3 is TGTGCCAGCAGCCTGGTGGCGGGGGCCATACGATATAGCACAGATACGCAGTATTTT. The encoded protein is CASSLVAGAIRYSTDTQYF.

This clone was detected a few times. The genes are TRBV7-9 and TRBJ1-1; tentative D call: TRBD1 (6 bases). The CDR3 contains 12 residues. Trimming took 5 bases from V and 4 from J, leaving 8 bases between them. Germline CDR1 is SEHNR and CDR2 is FQNEAQ (reference sequence). Written as DNA, the CDR3 is TGTGCCAGCAGCACAGGGCCCACTGAAGCTTTCTTT. This codes for CASSTGPTEAFF.

The J gene is TRBJ2-3, the V gene TRBV6-5, with 10 bases matching TRBD1. CDR1 MNHEY and CDR2 SVGAGI come from the germline V gene. The CDR3 runs 16 residues. Trimming at V came to 4 bases and at J to 5 bases, leaving 9 bases not matched to a gene. The CDR3: CASSSTTGGGGDTQYF. CDR3 in DNA: TGTGCCAGCAGTTCAACGACAGGGGGCGGTGGAGATACGCAGTATTTT.

This clone was detected a few times. The chain links TRBV3-1 (or the pseudogene TRBV3-2) to TRBJ1-2; 10 bases line up with TRBD1. The CDR3 totals 15 residues. J lost 8 bases, V lost 0 bases, and 6 bases had no gene match. Germline V gene data show CDR1 as LGHDT and CDR2 as YNNKEL (reference sequence). The CDR3 sequence is CASSQDGTGALGYTF. The CDR3 DNA sequence: TGTGCCAGCAGCCAAGACGGGACAGGGGCTCTCGGCTACACCTTC.

This clone was recorded many times. The rearrangement links TRBV5-1 to TRBJ2-7; the match to TRBD1 covers 9 bases. Per the germline V gene, CDR1 is SGHRS and CDR2 is YFSETQ. CDR3 length: 13 residues. Losses at the gene ends were 4 bases for V and 6 bases for J; bases not matched to a gene: 5. CDR3 sequence: CASSVQDRGEQYF. CDR3 coding DNA: TGCGCCAGCAGCGTGCAGGACAGGGGCGAGCAGTACTTC. Filled out from reference TRBV5-1 and TRBJ2-7, the complete variable domain reads KAGVTQTPRYLIKTRGQQVTLSCSPISGHRSVSWYQQTPGQGLQFLFEYFSETQRNKGNFPGRFSGRQFSNSRSEMNVSTLELGDSALYLCASSVQDRGEQYFGPGTRLTVT.

The chain couples TRBV29-1 to TRBJ1-2; 12 bases agree with TRBD1. Trimming cost V 6 bases and J 6 bases; bases outside gene matches: 2. The CDR3 loop spans 12 amino acids. Looked up from germline, CDR1 is SQVTM and CDR2 is ANQGSEA. CDR3 sequence reads: CSVGTGGNGYTF. In nucleotides, the CDR3 is TGCAGCGTCGGGACAGGGGGCAATGGCTACACCTTC.

The gene calls are TRBV4-3 and TRBJ2-7, with 7 bases identical to TRBD1. CDR1 is LGHNA, CDR2 YSLEER, per germline. V lost 2 bases to trimming and J lost 4 bases; unmatched junction nucleotides: 11. The CDR3 consists of 16 residues. The CDR3 nucleotides are TGCGCCAGCAGCCAATCCACGCGACAGGGACGGTACGAGCAGTACTTC. Its protein product is CASSQSTRQGRYEQYF.

The J gene is TRBJ1-1, the V gene TRBV5-1; no reliable D call. Germline assignment: CDR1 SGHRS and CDR2 YFSETQ. The CDR3 length is 14 residues. Trimming stripped 4 bases from V and 2 bases from J, with 12 bases between. The CDR3 spells CASSVLTENTEAFF. Here the CDR3 DNA reads TGCGCCAGCAGCGTCCTCACAGAAAACACTGAAGCTTTCTTT.

This clone turned up a few times. The CDR3 DNA is TGTGCCAGCAGCTTGGTCCCGTTTGGAAACACCATATATTTT. This translates into CASSLVPFGNTIYF. The chain carries TRBV5-4 and TRBJ1-3; D is uncertain. Trimming left V 0 bases short and J 3 bases short, with 7 bases between. The germline V gene has CDR1 SGHNT and CDR2 YYREEE (reference sequence). CDR3 size: 14 residues.

This clone was recorded once. The J gene is TRBJ1-2, the V gene TRBV5-6; 7 nucleotides align to TRBD1. Germline values: CDR1 SGHDT, CDR2 YYEEEE. V gave up 2 bases and J gave up 0 bases; unmatched junction bases: 13. This CDR3 has 18 amino acids. The CDR3 is CASSFNLGQIVANYGYTF. In nucleotides, the CDR3 is TGTGCCAGCAGCTTCAACTTGGGACAGATTGTCGCTAACTATGGCTACACCTTC.

V and J are TRBV2 and TRBJ2-7; perhaps TRBD2 as D (5 bases). The germline CDR1 and CDR2 sequences are SNHLY and FYNNEI. The CDR3 runs to 15 residues. Trimming removed 2 bases at V and 2 bases at J, with 13 bases between. CDR3 protein: CASSESFRGTYEQYF. CDR3 nucleotide sequence: TGTGCCAGCAGTGAATCGTTTAGAGGGACCTACGAGCAGTACTTC.

This CDR3 reads CASSKWDSQSNQPQHF. The CDR3 DNA reads as TGTGCCAGTAGTAAGTGGGACAGCCAAAGCAATCAGCCCCAGCATTTT. The chain joins TRBV19 to TRBJ1-5; 7 bases align to TRBD1. Germline CDR1 LNHDA, CDR2 SQIVND (reference sequence). The CDR3 is 16 amino acids. Trimming cost V 4 bases and J 1 base; bases outside gene matches: 7.

V usage is TRBV3-1 (or the pseudogene TRBV3-2) and J usage is TRBJ2-5; possibly TRBD2 for D (5 bases). This CDR3 has 13 residues. Between the trimmed V and J ends, which lost 1 base and 4 bases, there was a span of 7 bases. The germline gives CDR1 LGHDT, CDR2 YNNKEL (reference sequence). CDR3 in amino acids: CASSQGGRETQYF. The CDR3 DNA is TGTGCCAGCAGCCAAGGAGGGCGAGAGACCCAGTACTTC.

V and J are TRBV9 and TRBJ1-2, with 8 bases fitting TRBD1. Per germline, CDR1 SGDLS and CDR2 YYNGEE. The V gene end was trimmed by 2 bases and the J gene end by 1 base; junction bases not matched to a gene: 10. CDR3 length equals 17 residues. CDR3 in amino acids: CASSVSAGTGGNYGYTF. The DNA for the CDR3 is TGTGCCAGCAGCGTCTCAGCCGGGACAGGAGGTAACTATGGCTACACCTTC.

This clone has just a few counts. For the CDR3, the DNA is TGTGCCAGCAGTTTCGGACTAGCCTCCTACAATGAGCAGTTCTTC. Protein sequence: CASSFGLASYNEQFF. The J gene is TRBJ2-1, the V gene TRBV6-2 or TRBV6-3; 8 bases map to TRBD2. CDR3 length: 15 amino acids. The trim removed 4 bases at V and 0 bases at J, leaving 2 bases unmatched. CDR1 is MNHEY and CDR2 is SVGEGT in the germline V gene.

The rearrangement uses TRBV28 and TRBJ1-6, with D maybe TRBD1 (5 bases). CDR1 and CDR2 (germline): MDHEN, SYDVKM. The germline V and J ends were trimmed by 3 bases and 6 bases, with 9 bases remaining between them. This CDR3 comprises 14 residues. The CDR3 DNA reads TGTGCCAGCAGTTTGTATGGGGCTAATTCACCCCTCCACTTT. This sequence encodes CASSLYGANSPLHF.

The chain recombines TRBV2 with TRBJ1-5, with D tentatively TRBD1 (5 bases). The CDR3 loop spans 13 amino acids. Germline values: CDR1 SNHLY, CDR2 FYNNEI. V was pared by 9 bases and J by 5 bases, with 14 bases between. CDR3 protein: CASGDGRHQPQHF. The CDR3 coding sequence is TGTGCCAGTGGGGACGGGAGACATCAGCCCCAGCATTTT. Complete variable domain (other parts from reference TRBV2 and TRBJ1-5): EPEVTQTPSHQVTQMGQEVILRCVPISNHLYFYWYRQILGQKVEFLVSFYNNEISEKSEIFDDQFSVERPDGSNFTLKIRSTKLEDSAMYFCASGDGRHQPQHFGDGTRLSIL.

This chain joins TRBV7-2 and TRBJ1-6; D uncertain. Germline values: CDR1 SGHTA, CDR2 FQGNSA. The CDR3 is made up of 15 amino acids. V lost 7 bases to trimming and J lost 5 bases, with 15 bases between them. CDR3: CASTHRVADNSPLHF. The CDR3 DNA follows: TGTGCCAGCACCCATCGGGTGGCGGATAATTCACCCCTCCACTTT. Drawing the rest from reference TRBV7-2 and TRBJ1-6, the complete variable domain is GAGVSQSPSNKVTEKGKDVELRCDPISGHTALYWYRQSLGQGLEFLIYFQGNSAPDKSGLPSDRFSAERTGGSVSTLTIQRTQQEDSAVYLCASTHRVADNSPLHFGNGTRLTVT.

This clone was observed a single time. J is TRBJ2-7 and V is TRBV7-9; the D gene is possibly TRBD1 (6 bases). Looked up from germline, CDR1 is SEHNR and CDR2 is FQNEAQ (reference sequence). Deletions cut 6 bases from V and 6 bases from J, with 12 bases between. The CDR3 totals 12 residues. This chain's CDR3 is CASRGARGEQYV. The CDR3 DNA is TGTGCCAGCAGGGGGGCTCGGGGCGAGCAGTACGTC.

This clone was observed once. The J gene is TRBJ1-4, the V gene TRBV7-9; 12 bases align to TRBD1. With 11 bases clipped from V and 0 bases from J, the junction kept 10 bases outside the gene matches. Germline V lookup: CDR1 SEHNR, CDR2 FQNEAQ (reference sequence). The CDR3 is made up of 17 amino acids. The DNA of the CDR3 is TGTGCCGGCTCGCCGGGACAGGGGGCCGCAACTAATGAAAAACTGTTTTTT. Amino acids: CAGSPGQGAATNEKLFF.

The chain employs TRBV10-3 and TRBJ2-7; tentative D call: TRBD1 (6 bases). Germline V CDR1 and CDR2: ENHRY, SYGVKD. The CDR3 covers 13 residues. Trimming took off 6 bases at V and 2 bases at J, with 11 bases between the two ends. CDR3 region: CAIREGGTYEQYF. CDR3 in DNA: TGTGCCATCAGGGAAGGGGGTACCTACGAGCAGTACTTC.

This clone was counted at least ten times. V gene TRBV4-2 combines with J gene TRBJ1-6; maybe TRBD1 (6 bases). Germline CDR1 and CDR2: LGHNA and YNFKEQ. This CDR3 has 15 residues. The ends were cut back, 0 bases at V and 4 bases at J, with 7 bases in the middle. The CDR3 loop is CASSQEGQYNSPLHF. The CDR3 DNA sequence: TGTGCCAGCAGCCAAGAGGGACAATATAATTCACCCCTCCACTTT.